This T cell receptor (beta chain) emerged from a study of human T cells and chemical hapten exposure. Whole-study context: How much TCR each sample yielded varied, mostly because pooled library volumes differed slightly. Study-wide points: The formation of large CDR3 similarity clusters by expanded TCRs significantly exceeded that of controls.

J gave up 4 bases and V 10 bases, and 11 bases lay outside the gene matches. The CDR3 extends over 14 amino acids. As for time point: patch test 1, 2 weeks after DPC sensitization. Treatment meaning: therapeutic diphenylcyclopropenone sensitization with weekly scalp DPC. The total RNA was obtained from whole blood that was not fractionated. Unique molecular identifiers were linked by the library to individual cDNA molecules. TCRdb processed the RACE reads anew with MiXCR; each CDR3 protein has one entry. The table records about 360,000 distinct CDR3 sequences, nearly 5% of them present only once. This clonotype showed up many times. Its antigen remains unidentified.

Sequences were derived from whole blood, sampled in connection with sensitization to the hapten diphenylcyclopropenone (DPC). The chain joins TRBV12-3 or TRBV12-4 to TRBJ2-3, with 7 bases that match TRBD1. The clonotype originates from a woman aged 45-60 years with alopecia areata. Some clones in this sample may be carry-over from other donors' samples. In DNA form, the CDR3 reads TGTGCCATTCAACCGGGACAGAGGGCAGATACGCAGTATTTT. Protein product: CAIQPGQRADTQYF.